Below are 25 T cell receptor beta chains sequenced from a single sample in a study of blood T cell repertoires in COVID-19. Assay: immunoSEQ multiplex PCR; the TCRdb copy retains only in-frame clones and omits some. The sample includes 150,000 to 200,000 clones, around 82% of them seen just once. Material for sequencing was PBMCs or T cells enriched from blood (not recorded which). These receptors originate from a woman between 50 and 59 years old with acute COVID-19.

The chain employs TRBV28 and TRBJ1-5; D unresolved. V shed 6 bases and J shed 7 bases, with 10 bases lying between them. The germline gives CDR1 MDHEN, CDR2 SYDVKM. CDR3 length: 12 amino acids. The CDR3 loop is CASSGVGQPQHF. The DNA for the CDR3 is TGTGCCAGCAGCGGAGTAGGACAGCCCCAGCATTTT.

Worth noting for this clone: The same CDR3 can be traced to other DNA sequences in this sample. The CDR3 DNA follows: TGTGCCAGTAGACCCACAGGGTTCACTGAAGCTTTCTTT. Translating gives CASRPTGFTEAFF. The rearrangement links TRBV19 to TRBJ1-1; perhaps TRBD1 as D (6 bases). With 6 bases removed from V and 4 bases from J, the gap between germline ends came to 12 bases. CDR1 is LNHDA, CDR2 SQIVND, per germline (reference sequence). The CDR3 is made up of 13 amino acids. Full variable domain (remainder filled in from reference TRBV19 and TRBJ1-1): DGGITQSPKYLFRKEGQNVTLSCEQNLNHDAMYWYRQDPGQGLRLIYYSQIVNDFQKGDIAEGYSVSREKKESFPLTVTSAQKNPTAFYLCASRPTGFTEAFFGQGTRLTVV.

This chain uses TRBV29-1 with TRBJ1-1; TRBD1 matches at 10 bases. CDR1 is SQVTM and CDR2 is ANQGSEA in the germline V gene. This CDR3 is 13 amino acids long. With 7 bases clipped from V and 5 bases from J, the junction kept 7 bases outside the gene matches. The CDR3 loop reads CSALTGGNTEAFF. CDR3 in DNA: TGCAGCGCACTGACAGGGGGCAATACTGAAGCTTTCTTT.

The rearrangement joins TRBV28 to TRBJ1-5; D remains ambiguous. The CDR3 covers 14 residues. The germline V gene encodes CDR1 MDHEN and CDR2 SYDVKM. Trimming removed 4 bases at V and 3 bases at J, with 10 bases between. CDR3 residues: CASSYLGVNQPQHF. The CDR3 region has the DNA TGTGCCAGCAGTTACCTCGGGGTCAATCAGCCCCAGCATTTT.

The chain is built from TRBV9 and TRBJ2-1, with TRBD1 identical over 9 bases. V shed 5 bases and J 4 bases; nucleotides not matched to a gene: 4. The length of the CDR3 is 14 residues. The germline gives CDR1 SGDLS, CDR2 YYNGEE. This chain's CDR3 is CASSPGTGYNEQFF. The CDR3 DNA reads as TGTGCCAGCAGTCCCGGGACAGGGTACAATGAGCAGTTCTTC. The full variable domain, with the rest looked up from reference TRBV9 and TRBJ2-1, is DSGVTQTPKHLITATGQRVTLRCSPRSGDLSVYWYQQSLDQGLQFLIQYYNGEERAKGNILERFSAQQFPDLHSELNLSSLELGDSALYFCASSPGTGYNEQFFGPGTRLTVL.

This rearrangement joins TRBV4-1 to TRBJ2-4, with 8 bases identical to TRBD2. Losses at the gene ends were 0 bases for V and 6 bases for J; bases not matched to a gene: 10. The CDR3 length is 17 residues. Germline V lookup: CDR1 MGHRA, CDR2 YSYEKL. CDR3 bases: TGCGCCAGCAGCCAAGATGTAACGGGGGGGCTGGGAAACATTCAGTACTTC. Translation gives CASSQDVTGGLGNIQYF.

Here the CDR3 reads CASSPDYRETQYF. In DNA, the CDR3 is TGTGCCAGCAGCCCGGACTATCGAGAGACCCAGTACTTC. The chain recombines TRBV7-7 with TRBJ2-5; TRBD2 is a possible D gene (6 bases). Trimming shortened V by 5 bases and J by 4 bases, and 11 bases separated the two germline ends. The length of the CDR3 is 13 residues. Germline CDR1 is SSHAT and CDR2 is FNYEAQ (reference sequence).

This chain uses TRBV27 with TRBJ2-3; 12 bases match TRBD1. The CDR3 covers 16 residues. Per germline, CDR1 MNHEY and CDR2 SMNVEV (reference sequence). V lost 5 bases and J lost 6; bases outside the gene matches: 9. The CDR3 bases are TGTGCCAGCAGTCCCGAGGGACAGGGGGCGCCGGATACGCAGTATTTT. This encodes CASSPEGQGAPDTQYF.

The rearrangement uses TRBV6-2 or TRBV6-3 and TRBJ2-3; D gene uncertain. The CDR3 loop spans 11 amino acids. V was pared by 6 bases and J by 5 bases, with 6 bases between. The V gene's germline CDR1 is MNHEY and CDR2 SVGEGT. This CDR3 is CASSFGDTQYF. The DNA for the CDR3 is TGTGCCAGCAGCTTCGGAGATACGCAGTATTTT.

V gene TRBV6-5 combines with J gene TRBJ1-5; a weak D match, TRBD1 (6 bases). The CDR3 is made up of 15 amino acids. Trimming shortened V by 0 bases and J by 3 bases, and 9 bases separated the two germline ends. CDR1 is MNHEY and CDR2 is SVGAGI in the germline V gene. As DNA, the CDR3 is TGTGCCAGCAGTTACTCGTGGGACACCAATCAGCCCCAGCATTTT. Translated: CASSYSWDTNQPQHF.

The chain has TRBV18 and TRBJ1-1, with 8 bases aligning to TRBD1. Germline CDR1 KGHSH, CDR2 LQKENI. The CDR3 runs 13 residues. V lost 5 bases to trimming and J lost 3 bases; unmatched junction nucleotides: 2. This chain's CDR3 is CASSAQGDTEAFF. CDR3 nucleotide sequence: TGTGCCAGCTCAGCACAGGGGGACACTGAAGCTTTCTTT.

This chain uses TRBV6-5 with TRBJ2-5, with 11 bases identical to TRBD2. The CDR3 consists of 14 residues. V trimming: 7 bases; J trimming: 1 base; junction bases outside the gene matches: 2. Per germline, CDR1 MNHEY and CDR2 SVGAGI. CDR3 amino acids: CASKGLAAQETQYF. Here the CDR3 DNA reads TGTGCCAGCAAGGGACTAGCGGCCCAAGAGACCCAGTACTTC.

The rearrangement uses TRBV29-1 and TRBJ1-3; 8 nucleotides align to TRBD1. Germline V gene sequence: CDR1 SQVTM, CDR2 ANQGSEA. The ends lost 7 bases at V and 0 bases at J; junction bases unmatched: 5. The CDR3 covers 14 residues. The CDR3 DNA reads TGCAGCGCCGGACAGGGCTACTCTGGAAACACCATATATTTT. Protein product: CSAGQGYSGNTIYF.

A few counts support this clone. The V call is TRBV19, the J call TRBJ1-2, with 9 bases matching TRBD1. The CDR3 runs to 16 residues. The ends lost 5 bases at V and 8 bases at J; junction bases unmatched: 15. CDR1 LNHDA and CDR2 SQIVND come from the germline V gene (reference sequence). CDR3 DNA sequence: TGTGCCAGTAGTTCCCCCGGACAGGGGAGGATTCGCGGCTACACCTTC. Amino acid sequence: CASSSPGQGRIRGYTF.

V usage is TRBV5-4 and J usage is TRBJ1-6; TRBD1 matches 9 bases. The V gene's germline CDR1 is SGHNT and CDR2 YYREEE (reference sequence). Trimming took 5 bases from V and 10 from J; bases not matched to a gene: 10. This CDR3 comprises 15 residues. CDR3 sequence (DNA): TGTGCCAGCAGTACGCCGGGACAGGGCGGGTCACCCCTCCACTTT. The encoded protein is CASSTPGQGGSPLHF.

This clone has a count of ten or more. The genes are TRBV3-1 (or the pseudogene TRBV3-2) and TRBJ2-6; TRBD2 is a possible D gene (6 bases). The CDR3 loop spans 19 amino acids. Between the trimmed V and J ends, which lost 1 base and 2 bases, there was a span of 18 bases. Germline V lookup: CDR1 LGHDT, CDR2 YNNKEL (reference sequence). The chain's CDR3 is CASSQVPMRRGTGANVLTF. Written as DNA, the CDR3 is TGTGCCAGCAGCCAAGTCCCAATGAGGAGGGGCACTGGGGCCAACGTCCTGACTTTC.

The J gene is TRBJ1-1, the V gene TRBV14, with D uncertain. The CDR3 is 15 amino acids. From germline, CDR1 is SGHDN and CDR2 FVKESK. Deletions cut 0 bases from V and 2 bases from J, with 10 bases between. The chain's CDR3 is CASSQETILNTEAFF. The CDR3 region has the DNA TGTGCCAGCAGCCAAGAGACAATACTTAACACTGAAGCTTTCTTT.

This clone was seen more than once but under ten times. The genes are TRBV4-1 and TRBJ2-3; 9 nucleotides match TRBD2. Germline-derived CDR1 and CDR2 are MGHRA and YSYEKL. Germline trimming cut 0 bases from V and 4 bases from J; bases unmatched to any gene: 14. This CDR3 comprises 19 residues. The CDR3 reads CASSQDKVLRGGRADTQYF. The CDR3, as DNA: TGCGCCAGCAGCCAAGATAAGGTTTTGCGGGGGGGCCGTGCAGATACGCAGTATTTT.

The rearrangement joins TRBV28 to TRBJ1-5; D is possibly TRBD1 (5 bases). The CDR3 covers 18 residues. The V gene lost 5 bases and the J gene lost 3 bases, with 23 bases spanning the gap. Germline V gives CDR1 MDHEN, CDR2 SYDVKM. The CDR3 bases are TGTGCCAGCAGTCCCCAAAAACGGGGGGGTTACCCCAATCAGCCCCAGCATTTT. Protein product: CASSPQKRGGYPNQPQHF.

The chain couples TRBV2 to TRBJ1-1; 9 bases align to TRBD1. In germline, CDR1 is SNHLY, CDR2 FYNNEI. V gave up 6 bases and J gave up 3 bases; unmatched junction bases: 5. The CDR3 has 14 amino acids. The CDR3 reads CASRPGTGYTEAFF. The CDR3 bases are TGTGCCAGCAGGCCCGGGACAGGGTACACTGAAGCTTTCTTT.

V is TRBV23-1 and J is TRBJ2-1; 8 bases are a match to TRBD2. TRBV23-1 qualifies as an ORF whose function is uncertain. This CDR3 comprises 17 residues. J gave up 0 bases and V 1 base, and 5 bases lay outside the gene matches. The CDR3 protein is CASSQWGGGSSYNEQFF. CDR3 bases: TGCGCCAGCAGTCAATGGGGCGGGGGGAGCTCCTACAATGAGCAGTTCTTC.

This chain joins TRBV5-6 and TRBJ1-1; a weak D match, TRBD1 (5 bases). This CDR3 is built from 14 residues. V was shortened by 3 bases and J by 5 bases, with 14 bases between the two germline ends. Germline V gene sequence: CDR1 SGHDT, CDR2 YYEEEE. CDR3 coding DNA: TGTGCCAGCAGCTCACTTCAGGGAGGGACTGAAGCTTTCTTT. It codes for CASSSLQGGTEAFF.

CDR3 nucleotide sequence: TGTGCCAGCCGCATCTACCGGGACAGCACTGAAGCTTTCTTT. Amino acids: CASRIYRDSTEAFF. This chain joins TRBV7-3 and TRBJ1-1; 7 bases agree with TRBD1. CDR3 length: 14 residues. Germline CDR1 and CDR2: SGHTA and FQGTGA. The trim removed 8 bases at V and 4 bases at J, leaving 10 bases unmatched. Together with reference TRBV7-3 and TRBJ1-1, the CDR3 gives the full variable domain: GAGVSQTPSNKVTEKGKYVELRCDPISGHTALYWYRQSLGQGPEFLIYFQGTGAADDSGLPNDRFFAVRPEGSVSTLKIQRTERGDSAVYLCASRIYRDSTEAFFGQGTRLTVV.

The chain is built from TRBV5-6 and TRBJ2-1; D is perhaps TRBD2 (5 bases). This CDR3 is built from 12 residues. In germline, CDR1 is SGHDT, CDR2 YYEEEE. V was clipped by 1 base and J by 11 bases, with 10 bases between them. The CDR3 DNA sequence: TGTGCCAGCAGCTTGCGCCGGGAACAGCAGTTCTTC. Its protein is CASSLRREQQFF.

This chain connects TRBV7-2 to TRBJ2-7; D gene uncertain. This CDR3 contains 15 residues. Trimming pared 2 bases from V and 0 bases from J, leaving 11 bases between. Germline V gives CDR1 SGHTA, CDR2 FQGNSA. In DNA, the CDR3 is TGTGCCAGCAGCTTACGTTCATCCGGCTCCTACGAGCAGTACGTC. Its protein product is CASSLRSSGSYEQYV.